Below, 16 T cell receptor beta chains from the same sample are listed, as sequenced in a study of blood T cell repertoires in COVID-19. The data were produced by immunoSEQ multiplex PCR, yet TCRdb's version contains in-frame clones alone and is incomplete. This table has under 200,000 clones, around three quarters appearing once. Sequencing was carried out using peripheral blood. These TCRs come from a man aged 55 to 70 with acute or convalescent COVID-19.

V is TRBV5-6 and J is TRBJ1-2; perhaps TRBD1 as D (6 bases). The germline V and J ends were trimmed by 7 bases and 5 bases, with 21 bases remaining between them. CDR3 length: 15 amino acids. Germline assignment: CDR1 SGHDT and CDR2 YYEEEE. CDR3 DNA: TGTGCCAGCTCCCTCCCCGGGACAAGGGGGTATGGCTACACCTTC. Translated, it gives CASSLPGTRGYGYTF.

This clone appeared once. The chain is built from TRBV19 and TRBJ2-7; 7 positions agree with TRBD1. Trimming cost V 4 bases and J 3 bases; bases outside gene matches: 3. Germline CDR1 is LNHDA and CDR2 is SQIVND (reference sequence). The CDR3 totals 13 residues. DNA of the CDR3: TGTGCCAGTAGTAATGGGGACAGCTACGAGCAGTACTTC. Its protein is CASSNGDSYEQYF.

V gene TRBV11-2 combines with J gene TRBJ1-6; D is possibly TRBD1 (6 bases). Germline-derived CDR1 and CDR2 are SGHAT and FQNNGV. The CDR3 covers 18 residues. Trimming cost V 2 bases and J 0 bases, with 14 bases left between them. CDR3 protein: CASSLTDRSSSYNSPLHF. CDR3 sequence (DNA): TGTGCCAGCAGCTTAACTGACAGGTCGAGCTCCTATAATTCACCCCTCCACTTT. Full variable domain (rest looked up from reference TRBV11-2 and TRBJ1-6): EAGVAQSPRYKIIEKRQSVAFWCNPISGHATLYWYQQILGQGPKLLIQFQNNGVVDDSQLPKDRFSAERLKGVDSTLKIQPAKLEDSAVYLCASSLTDRSSSYNSPLHFGNGTRLTVT.

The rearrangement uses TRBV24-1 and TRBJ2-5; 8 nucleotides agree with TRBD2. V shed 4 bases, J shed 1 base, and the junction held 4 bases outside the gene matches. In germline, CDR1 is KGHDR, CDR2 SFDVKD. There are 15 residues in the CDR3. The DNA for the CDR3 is TGTGCCACCAGTGACAGTAGCGGGGCCCAAGAGACCCAGTACTTC. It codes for CATSDSSGAQETQYF.

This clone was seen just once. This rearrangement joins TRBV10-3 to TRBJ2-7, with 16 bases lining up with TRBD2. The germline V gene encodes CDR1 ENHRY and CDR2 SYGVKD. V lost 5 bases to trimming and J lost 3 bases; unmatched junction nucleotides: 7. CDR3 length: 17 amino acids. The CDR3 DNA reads TGTGCCATCAGTAAAGGGACTAGCGGGGGGGTAGACTACGAGCAGTACTTC. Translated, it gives CAISKGTSGGVDYEQYF.

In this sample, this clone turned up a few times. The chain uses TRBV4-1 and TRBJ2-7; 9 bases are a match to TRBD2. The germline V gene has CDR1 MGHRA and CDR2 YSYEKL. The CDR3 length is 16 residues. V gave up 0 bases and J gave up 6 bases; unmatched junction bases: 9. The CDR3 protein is CASSQDSLAGRGEQYF. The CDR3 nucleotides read TGCGCCAGCAGCCAAGATTCGCTAGCGGGGCGGGGCGAGCAGTACTTC.

The chain's CDR3 is CASSPPRDRASNSPLHF. CDR3 in DNA: TGTGCCAGCAGCCCCCCCAGAGACAGGGCGAGTAATTCACCCCTCCACTTT. This sequence joins TRBV11-2 and TRBJ1-6; TRBD1 matches at 7 bases. The length of the CDR3 is 17 residues. Per germline, CDR1 SGHAT and CDR2 FQNNGV. Trimming removed 5 bases from V and 6 bases from J; junction bases left unmatched: 13.

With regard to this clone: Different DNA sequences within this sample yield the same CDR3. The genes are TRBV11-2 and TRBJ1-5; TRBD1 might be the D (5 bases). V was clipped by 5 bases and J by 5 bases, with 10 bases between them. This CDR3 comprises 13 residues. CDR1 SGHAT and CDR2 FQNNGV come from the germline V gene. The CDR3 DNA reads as TGTGCCAGCAGCCTCGGGGGGGATCAGCCCCAGCATTTT. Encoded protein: CASSLGGDQPQHF.

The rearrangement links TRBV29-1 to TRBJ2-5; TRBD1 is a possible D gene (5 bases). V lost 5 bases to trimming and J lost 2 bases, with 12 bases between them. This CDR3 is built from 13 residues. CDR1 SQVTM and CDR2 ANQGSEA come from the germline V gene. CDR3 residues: CSVQGPPQETQYF. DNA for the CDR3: TGCAGCGTTCAGGGCCCTCCTCAAGAGACCCAGTACTTC.

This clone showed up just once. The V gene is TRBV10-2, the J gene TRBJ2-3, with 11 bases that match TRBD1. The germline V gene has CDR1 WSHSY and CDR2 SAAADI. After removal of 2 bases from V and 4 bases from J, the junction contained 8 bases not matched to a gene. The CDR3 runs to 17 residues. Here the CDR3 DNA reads TGCGCCAGCAGTGAGCTCGCGGACAGGGGGCGATCAGATACGCAGTATTTT. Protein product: CASSELADRGRSDTQYF.

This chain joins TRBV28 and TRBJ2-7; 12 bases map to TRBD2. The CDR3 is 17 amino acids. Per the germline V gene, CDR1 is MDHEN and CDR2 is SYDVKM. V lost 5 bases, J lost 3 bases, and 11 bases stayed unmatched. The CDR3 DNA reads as TGTGCCAGCAGTCTCCCACCTCGGACTAGCGGGATCTACGAGCAGTACTTC. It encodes CASSLPPRTSGIYEQYF.

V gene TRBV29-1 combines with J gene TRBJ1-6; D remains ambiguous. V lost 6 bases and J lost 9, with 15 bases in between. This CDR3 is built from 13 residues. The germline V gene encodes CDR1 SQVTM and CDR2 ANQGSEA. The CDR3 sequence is CSVREDEGSPLHF. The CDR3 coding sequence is TGCAGCGTCCGGGAAGATGAGGGTTCACCCCTCCACTTT.

The CDR3 reads CASSYGTGASYEQYF. CDR3 DNA: TGTGCCAGTAGTTACGGGACAGGGGCCTCCTACGAGCAGTACTTC. The chain joins TRBV19 to TRBJ2-7; 10 positions match TRBD1. Germline CDR1 is LNHDA and CDR2 is SQIVND (reference sequence). This CDR3 has 15 amino acids. With V trimmed by 5 bases and J by 0 bases, 4 bases remained unmatched.

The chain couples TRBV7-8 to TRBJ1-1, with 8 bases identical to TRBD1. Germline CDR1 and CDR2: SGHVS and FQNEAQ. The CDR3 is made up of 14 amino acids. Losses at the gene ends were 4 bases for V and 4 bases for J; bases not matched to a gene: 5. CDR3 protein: CASSSQGESTEAFF. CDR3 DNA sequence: TGTGCCAGCAGCTCACAGGGGGAGAGCACTGAAGCTTTCTTT.

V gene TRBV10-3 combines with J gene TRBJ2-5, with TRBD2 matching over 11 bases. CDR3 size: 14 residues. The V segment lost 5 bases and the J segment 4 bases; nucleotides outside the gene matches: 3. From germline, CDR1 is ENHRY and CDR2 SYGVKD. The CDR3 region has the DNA TGTGCCATCAGTTCCGGGACTAGCGGAGAGACCCAGTACTTC. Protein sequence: CAISSGTSGETQYF.

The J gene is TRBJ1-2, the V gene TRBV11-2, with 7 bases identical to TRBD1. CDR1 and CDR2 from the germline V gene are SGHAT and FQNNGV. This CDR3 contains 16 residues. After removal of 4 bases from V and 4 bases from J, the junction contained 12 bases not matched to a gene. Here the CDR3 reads CASSSTNQTGAYGYTF. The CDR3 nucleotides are TGTGCCAGCAGCTCAACCAACCAAACAGGGGCCTATGGCTACACCTTC.